This TCR beta chain was recorded in a study of Ad26.COV2.S vaccination and SARS-CoV-2 variants. Background on the study: Participant was drawn from the COV1001 Ad26.COV2.S trial arm. Once or twice, 56 days apart, Ad26.COV2.S was delivered intramuscularly. Findings and caveats of the study: Reportedly, spike-specific CD8+ and CD4+ T cell responses achieved substantial breadth once vaccination had taken place.

A word on this clone: The antigen remains unidentified.

This sample's treatment: 19 received Ad26.COV2.S at low or high dose, single or two shots; 5 received placebo; per-sample allocation not given. The samples date from day 63 after the first vaccine or placebo injection. Within Boston, the person who donated was an adult of 18-55 years. Using immunoSEQ multiplex PCR, the repertoire was profiled, and TCRdb retains in-frame clones only, with some absent. Among 200,000 to 250,000 clones listed, approximately 88% were seen once. V lost 4 bases and J lost 5; bases outside the gene matches: 8. Germline V gene data show CDR1 as LGHNA and CDR2 as YNFKEQ. This CDR3 contains 15 residues.

This TCR was recovered from a person between 18 and 65 years old who received the Ad26.COV2.S COVID-19 vaccine or a placebo. The J gene is TRBJ2-5, the V gene TRBV4-2; 9 nucleotides match TRBD2. The sample consisted of peripheral blood, taken in a trial of Ad26.COV2.S vaccine versus placebo. The CDR3 sequence is CASSRAQSGGETQYF. CDR3 DNA sequence: TGTGCCAGCAGCCGGGCCCAAAGCGGGGGGGAGACCCAGTACTTC.